What follows are 24 T cell receptor beta chains derived from one specimen sequenced in a study of blood T cell repertoires in COVID-19. Produced via immunoSEQ multiplex PCR; TCRdb's table is partial and in-frame only. This sample carries over 200,000 clones, 91% of them seen once, and the ten largest clones take approximately 2.6%. The specimen was peripheral blood. These receptors were collected from a person between 18 and 35 years old with COVID-19, enrolled during active disease.

The genes are TRBV9 and TRBJ2-1; D unresolved. The CDR3 runs 13 residues. The ends were cut back, 3 bases at V and 10 bases at J, with 14 bases in the middle. Germline V gene lookup returns CDR1 SGDLS and CDR2 YYNGEE. The CDR3 is CASSGPALSEQFF. The CDR3 coding sequence is TGTGCCAGCAGCGGACCAGCGCTCTCGGAGCAGTTCTTC.

This chain uses TRBV6-5 with TRBJ1-4, with D perhaps matching TRBD1 (5 bases). Germline V lookup: CDR1 MNHEY, CDR2 SVGAGI. This CDR3 has 15 residues. With 1 base removed from V and 3 bases from J, the gap between germline ends came to 9 bases. CDR3 in DNA: TGTGCCAGCAGTTACTGGCAGGGTTCTAATGAAAAACTGTTTTTT. Translated: CASSYWQGSNEKLFF.

The chain links TRBV24-1 to TRBJ1-2, with TRBD1 identical over 7 bases. The germline gives CDR1 KGHDR, CDR2 SFDVKD. This CDR3 contains 17 residues. J lost 4 bases, V lost 2 bases, and 12 bases had no gene match. The CDR3 loop is CATSDSKGVQGPYGYTF. In DNA form, the CDR3 reads TGTGCCACCAGTGATTCTAAGGGGGTACAGGGGCCCTATGGCTACACCTTC.

V gene TRBV6-5 combines with J gene TRBJ2-7; a possible D gene is TRBD2 (5 bases). Germline CDR1 and CDR2: MNHEY and SVGAGI. This CDR3 has 15 amino acids. The V end was cut by 0 bases, the J end by 3 bases, with 12 bases between. This CDR3 reads CASSYSNGNLYEQYF. The CDR3, as DNA: TGTGCCAGCAGTTACTCTAACGGGAACCTCTACGAGCAGTACTTC.

The CDR3 nucleotides read TGTGCCAGCACAGGACAGGGCGGCTACGAGCAGTACTTC. Its translation is CASTGQGGYEQYF. The chain is built from TRBV25-1 and TRBJ2-7; 8 bases map to TRBD1. V lost 7 bases, J lost 3 bases, and 5 bases stayed unmatched. Germline V gene lookup returns CDR1 MGHDK and CDR2 SYGVNS. The CDR3 covers 13 residues.

This chain uses TRBV29-1 with TRBJ2-1; 14 nucleotides line up with TRBD2. The CDR3 has 14 amino acids. From germline, CDR1 is SQVTM and CDR2 ANQGSEA. After removal of 7 bases from V and 6 bases from J, the junction contained 5 bases not matched to a gene. CDR3 nucleotides: TGCAGCGCCCGAGGGACTAGCGGGAGCAATGAGCAGTTCTTC. It translates to CSARGTSGSNEQFF.

This chain connects TRBV2 to TRBJ1-1; the D is unclear. Looked up from germline, CDR1 is SNHLY and CDR2 is FYNNEI. CDR3 size: 12 residues. Trimming pared 7 bases from V and 1 base from J, leaving 7 bases between. The CDR3 nucleotides read TGTGCCAGCACTGTTTCGAACACTGAAGCTTTCTTT. Its translation is CASTVSNTEAFF.

The chain carries TRBV2 and TRBJ2-1, with D unresolved. V lost 6 bases, J lost 7 bases, and 10 bases lay in between. The CDR3 contains 12 residues. The germline V gene encodes CDR1 SNHLY and CDR2 FYNNEI. CDR3 in DNA: TGTGCCAGCAGCTCTCCCAGTAATGAGCAGTTCTTC. It specifies CASSSPSNEQFF.

This chain connects TRBV3-1 (or the pseudogene TRBV3-2) to TRBJ1-1, with 12 bases fitting TRBD1. CDR1 and CDR2 from the germline V gene are LGHDT and YNNKEL (reference sequence). This CDR3 has 18 residues. The ends lost 3 bases at V and 7 bases at J; junction bases unmatched: 15. The CDR3 coding sequence is TGTGCCAGCAGCCAGAGGACGGGGACAGGGGGCCCTCTCGGTGAAGCTTTCTTT. Its translation: CASSQRTGTGGPLGEAFF.

The chain employs TRBV7-9 and TRBJ2-5; D may be TRBD2 (6 bases). V was shortened by 2 bases and J by 5 bases, with 12 bases between the two germline ends. Germline CDR1 reads SEHNR; CDR2 reads FQNEAQ (reference sequence). The CDR3 runs 14 residues. The CDR3 DNA follows: TGTGCCAGCAGCTTAACCGGAGGGGCGGAGACCCAGTACTTC. This codes for CASSLTGGAETQYF.

CDR3 residues: CASSLAGTGFGYEQYF. In DNA form, the CDR3 reads TGTGCCAGCAGCTTAGCCGGGACAGGGTTCGGCTACGAGCAGTACTTC. The chain is built from TRBV7-9 and TRBJ2-7; TRBD1 aligns across 9 bases. Germline CDR1 and CDR2: SEHNR and FQNEAQ (reference sequence). The CDR3 has 16 residues. J lost 3 bases, V lost 0 bases, and 6 bases had no gene match.

The chain combines TRBV5-4 with TRBJ2-3, with TRBD2 matching over 10 bases. The CDR3 totals 14 residues. V lost 4 bases and J lost 4; bases outside the gene matches: 3. The germline V gene encodes CDR1 SGHNT and CDR2 YYREEE (reference sequence). In DNA, the CDR3 is TGTGCCAGCAGCCCGGGACTAGCGCCAGATACGCAGTATTTT. Residues: CASSPGLAPDTQYF.

The genes are TRBV5-1 and TRBJ2-7; TRBD1 matches at 7 bases. Germline V gene data show CDR1 as SGHRS and CDR2 as YFSETQ. CDR3 length: 16 residues. The junction had 9 bases not matched to a gene; V was cut back by 0 bases and J by 3 bases. CDR3 amino acids: CASSLAPGTAGYEQYF. CDR3 sequence (DNA): TGCGCCAGCAGCTTGGCACCCGGGACAGCCGGCTACGAGCAGTACTTC.

V gene TRBV19 combines with J gene TRBJ1-2; 8 bases fit TRBD1. The CDR3 is 14 residues long. With 5 bases clipped from V and 3 bases from J, the junction kept 5 bases outside the gene matches. CDR1 LNHDA and CDR2 SQIVND come from the germline V gene (reference sequence). CDR3 sequence: CASSSSTGDYGYTF. The CDR3 region has the DNA TGTGCCAGTAGTTCATCGACAGGGGACTATGGCTACACCTTC.

V usage is TRBV2 and J usage is TRBJ2-5, with 7 bases aligning to TRBD2. Germline V gives CDR1 SNHLY, CDR2 FYNNEI. The CDR3 consists of 11 residues. The trim removed 4 bases at V and 10 bases at J, leaving 3 bases unmatched. CDR3 sequence: CASSGGGGQYF. DNA of the CDR3: TGTGCCAGCAGTGGCGGGGGTGGCCAGTACTTC.

This chain connects TRBV7-2 to TRBJ2-3; 11 nucleotides line up with TRBD2. This CDR3 spans 16 amino acids. Per germline, CDR1 SGHTA and CDR2 FQGNSA. V lost 4 bases, J lost 4 bases, and 7 bases stayed unmatched. The DNA of the CDR3 is TGTGCCAGCAGCTCGGATAGCGGGAGGGCCCCAGATACGCAGTATTTT. Protein product: CASSSDSGRAPDTQYF.

This clone has only one observation. This rearrangement joins TRBV6-5 to TRBJ2-3, with D possibly being TRBD2 (5 bases). V gave up 9 bases and J gave up 6 bases, with 19 bases separating them. Germline CDR1 is MNHEY and CDR2 is SVGAGI. The CDR3 loop spans 14 amino acids. CDR3 in DNA: TGTGCCAGTAGAACGGGGAGTGAATACGATACGCAGTATTTT. This encodes CASRTGSEYDTQYF.

V and J are TRBV6-5 and TRBJ2-5, with D perhaps matching TRBD1 (6 bases). This CDR3 is built from 14 residues. Germline CDR1 MNHEY, CDR2 SVGAGI. V lost 6 bases to trimming and J lost 0 bases, with 11 bases between them. CDR3 DNA sequence: TGTGCCAGCAGATTCCGGGACAACCAAGAGACCCAGTACTTC. Amino acids: CASRFRDNQETQYF.

The chain couples TRBV29-1 to TRBJ2-7, with D possibly TRBD1 on 6 matching bases. The germline V gene encodes CDR1 SQVTM and CDR2 ANQGSEA. V dropped 4 bases and J dropped 2 bases, with 21 bases sitting between them. The length of the CDR3 is 16 residues. The CDR3 region has the DNA TGCAGCGTTGCTTTTAAAACAGGGCCCATTACCTACGAGCAGTACTTC. Translation gives CSVAFKTGPITYEQYF.

This chain uses TRBV19 with TRBJ1-1, with 7 bases lining up with TRBD1. The CDR3 has 15 amino acids. The germline V gene encodes CDR1 LNHDA and CDR2 SQIVND (reference sequence). V shed 6 bases and J 4 bases; nucleotides not matched to a gene: 11. CDR3 in DNA: TGTGCCAGTAGACCCCTCACAGGGGATGGCACTGAAGCTTTCTTT. Protein: CASRPLTGDGTEAFF.

The V gene is TRBV15, the J gene TRBJ2-7, with 7 nucleotides matching TRBD1. Germline lookup yields CDR1 LNHNV and CDR2 YYDKDF (reference sequence). J was trimmed by 3 bases and V by 5 bases; bases with no gene match: 16. The length of the CDR3 is 17 residues. The chain's CDR3 is CATSPAAGDSLFYEQYF. CDR3 nucleotides: TGTGCCACCAGCCCAGCTGCTGGGGACAGCCTATTCTACGAGCAGTACTTC.

The chain has TRBV27 and TRBJ2-7; D perhaps matches TRBD1 (5 bases). Trimming took 5 bases from V and 3 from J, leaving 29 bases between them. The CDR3 is 19 residues long. Looked up from germline, CDR1 is MNHEY and CDR2 is SMNVEV (reference sequence). In nucleotides, the CDR3 is TGTGCCAGCAGTCATAGGGGTATTTGGTCGGAAACCACTTACTACGAGCAGTACTTC. This translates into CASSHRGIWSETTYYEQYF.

The gene calls are TRBV7-9 and TRBJ2-1, with D tentatively TRBD1 (5 bases). With 0 bases removed from V and 6 bases from J, the gap between germline ends came to 6 bases. The CDR3 is 13 amino acids. Germline V gene sequence: CDR1 SEHNR, CDR2 FQNEAQ (reference sequence). CDR3 amino acids: CASSLAGVNEQFF. CDR3 nucleotides: TGTGCCAGCAGCTTAGCAGGGGTCAATGAGCAGTTCTTC. The full variable domain, in which reference TRBV7-9 and TRBJ2-1 provide the parts outside the CDR3, is DTGVSQNPRHKITKRGQNVTFRCDPISEHNRLYWYRQTLGQGPEFLTYFQNEAQLEKSRLLSDRFSAERPKGSFSTLEIQRTEQGDSAMYLCASSLAGVNEQFFGPGTRLTVL.

This chain uses TRBV6-1 with TRBJ1-5; TRBD1 might be the D (6 bases). The V gene lost 3 bases and the J gene lost 3 bases, with 18 bases spanning the gap. Germline CDR1 and CDR2: MNHNS and SASEGT. The CDR3 runs 17 residues. DNA of the CDR3: TGTGCCAGCAGTGATCCGGGACATCAACTGTTCAATCAGCCCCAGCATTTT. Translation gives CASSDPGHQLFNQPQHF.